This T cell receptor (beta chain) was sequenced in a study of blood T cell repertoires in COVID-19. At the level of the study: T cells, B-cell-depleted T cells, or PBMCs provided the cDNA or gDNA that served as material.

Original analysis: The authors estimated nucleated cell counts from reference gene primer amplification. Clones were sequenced by immunoSEQ multiplex PCR, and TCRdb holds only the in-frame ones, with some missing. V and J calls and clone size follow that table, whereas D and trimming were derived from the DNA. In the table there are around 430,000 clones, about 91% of which are singletons. V was trimmed by 6 bases and J by 4 bases, leaving 21 bases between them. Germline lookup yields CDR1 MDHEN and CDR2 SYDVKM. The CDR3 contains 16 residues. The sequenced material came from peripheral blood. The receptor comes from a woman in her forties or fifties with COVID-19, enrolled during active disease. The genes are TRBV28 and TRBJ1-1, with unresolved D. The CDR3 sequence: CASSRGAEPGGTEAFF. The CDR3 DNA reads as TGTGCCAGCAGCCGCGGCGCCGAGCCTGGTGGCACTGAAGCTTTCTTT. The whole variable domain, remainder taken from reference TRBV28 and TRBJ1-1, is DVKVTQSSRYLVKRTGEKVFLECVQDMDHENMFWYRQDPGLGLRLIYFSYDVKMKEKGDIPEGYSVSREKKERFSLILESASTNQTSMYLCASSRGAEPGGTEAFFGQGTRLTVV.